This TCR beta chain appears in the sequencing data of a study of blood T cell repertoires in COVID-19. Study-level information: Whether acute or convalescent, the COVID-19 samples came from the United States, Italy and Spain. T cells, B-cell-depleted T cells, or PBMCs provided the cDNA or gDNA that served as material.

Patients in Seattle were enrolled during active infection, then followed longitudinally. Authors' processing steps: Reference gene primer amplification in the assay estimated nucleated cell counts. Repertoires were generated with immunoSEQ multiplex PCR, while TCRdb's copy carries only in-frame clones and drops some. V and J calls and clone size are as listed in that table; D and trimming were resolved from the DNA. The repertoire holds approximately 260,000 clones, approximately 88% seen once, with roughly 10% in the top ten. The sequence came from a woman aged 70-85 years with COVID-19, enrolled during active disease. The sequenced sample consisted of peripheral blood.

CDR3 loop: CASSLGDRGYTGELFF. The CDR3 DNA follows: TGTGCCAGCAGCTTAGGGGACAGGGGTTACACCGGGGAGCTGTTTTTT. The J gene is TRBJ2-2, the V gene TRBV7-3; 10 nucleotides line up with TRBD1. The trim removed 2 bases at V and 3 bases at J, leaving 3 bases unmatched. The CDR3 loop spans 16 amino acids. The V gene's germline CDR1 is SGHTA and CDR2 FQGTGA.